The entry below gives a single TCR beta chain sequence along with its context. Primers: 60 Vbeta forward and 13 Jbeta reverse. Authors' analysis steps: The count from a later analysis was about 80 million unique TCR beta chains, some 12 million of them shared. The method was immunoSEQ multiplex PCR; TCRdb's version includes in-frame clones alone and lacks a portion of them. Clone size and the V and J calls come from that table; the DNA yielded D and trimming. The sample yields around 160,000 clones, 78% seen once. This sample is drawn from a study of cytomegalovirus exposure and HLA in healthy donors. This CDR3 contains 13 residues. Looked up from germline, CDR1 is GTSNPN and CDR2 is SVGIG (reference sequence). V lost 4 bases, J lost 3 bases, and 12 bases lay in between.

Sequencing was carried out using PBMCs. This TCR derives from a man aged 35 to 55 in good health and CMV-seropositive. The V and J genes are TRBV30 and TRBJ1-1; D gene ambiguous. The CDR3 sequence is CAWNLVGDTEAFF. In nucleotides, the CDR3 is TGTGCCTGGAACCTGGTCGGGGACACTGAAGCTTTCTTT.